These 28 T cell receptor beta chains share one sample of origin, sequenced in a study of beta chain features in type 1 diabetes. Sequencing targeted expressed TCRB transcripts, as all isolated RNA had been reverse transcribed. Clones were read by immunoSEQ multiplex PCR, and TCRdb kept only the in-frame ones, dropping some. The sample consists of some 160,000 clones, about 8.1% of them appearing once. For these receptors, no antigen is known. Findings of the study overall: All four CD4+ subsets from Type 1 diabetes patients carried moderately but significantly shorter TCRB CDR3s.

The source material was central memory CD4+ T cells from blood. The origin of the receptors is a woman under 30 with type 1 diabetes.

V is TRBV27 and J is TRBJ2-1; 9 nucleotides match TRBD2. Per germline, CDR1 MNHEY and CDR2 SMNVEV (reference sequence). The junction had 14 bases not matched to a gene; V was cut back by 5 bases and J by 12 bases. The CDR3 is made up of 15 amino acids. CDR3 DNA: TGTGCCAGCAGTCAGAGACTAGCGGAGGGCCTCAGGCAGTTCTTC. It is translated as CASSQRLAEGLRQFF.

This clone was counted a few times. This chain connects TRBV4-3 to TRBJ2-7, with no clear D. Germline V lookup: CDR1 LGHNA, CDR2 YSLEER. This CDR3 has 16 amino acids. The germline V and J ends were trimmed by 0 bases and 0 bases, with 12 bases remaining between them. CDR3: CASSQDFAASSYEQYF. DNA for the CDR3: TGCGCCAGCAGCCAAGATTTTGCGGCCAGCTCCTACGAGCAGTACTTC.

This clone was seen a few times. The rearrangement uses TRBV7-9 and TRBJ2-1, with a tentative D call TRBD2 (6 bases). The V gene's germline CDR1 is SEHNR and CDR2 FQNEAQ (reference sequence). Trimming took off 5 bases at V and 9 bases at J, with 17 bases between the two ends. The CDR3 has 14 residues. The CDR3 reads CASSANGGFGEQFF. In DNA, the CDR3 is TGTGCCAGCAGCGCCAACGGGGGATTCGGTGAGCAGTTCTTC.

V usage is TRBV6-5 and J usage is TRBJ2-7; possible D gene TRBD2, 5 bases. Germline V gene data show CDR1 as MNHEY and CDR2 as SVGAGI. V lost 1 base and J lost 3, with 10 bases in between. CDR3 length equals 14 residues. The CDR3 here is CASSYYLGGYEQYF. For the CDR3, the DNA is TGTGCCAGCAGTTACTACCTCGGAGGCTACGAGCAGTACTTC.

This clone appeared a few times. The chain has TRBV13 and TRBJ2-6, with TRBD1 identical over 7 bases. Trimming removed 5 bases from V and 0 bases from J; junction bases left unmatched: 13. This CDR3 contains 19 residues. Germline V gives CDR1 PRHDT, CDR2 FYEKMQ (reference sequence). The DNA of the CDR3 is TGTGCCAGCAGCAGAGCCCTCGAGACAGGGATCTCTGGGGCCAACGTCCTGACTTTC. Translating gives CASSRALETGISGANVLTF. The full variable domain, in which reference TRBV13 and TRBJ2-6 provide the parts outside the CDR3, is AAGVIQSPRHLIKEKRETATLKCYPIPRHDTVYWYQQGPGQDPQFLISFYEKMQSDKGSIPDRFSAQQFSDYHSELNMSSLELGDSALYFCASSRALETGISGANVLTFGAGSRLTVL.

This clone was seen only a few times. The J gene is TRBJ2-5, the V gene TRBV28; D might be TRBD2 (5 bases). Germline V gene sequence: CDR1 MDHEN, CDR2 SYDVKM. The CDR3 spans 12 residues. V lost 4 bases to trimming and J lost 4 bases, with 7 bases between them. CDR3 protein: CASSSAGETQYF. In DNA, the CDR3 is TGTGCCAGCAGTTCGGCGGGAGAGACCCAGTACTTC. The full variable domain, rest sourced from reference TRBV28 and TRBJ2-5, is DVKVTQSSRYLVKRTGEKVFLECVQDMDHENMFWYRQDPGLGLRLIYFSYDVKMKEKGDIPEGYSVSREKKERFSLILESASTNQTSMYLCASSSAGETQYFGPGTRLLVL.

This clone turned up a few times. Other DNA variants within this sample encode the same CDR3. The chain is built from TRBV20-1 and TRBJ1-2; maybe TRBD1 (5 bases). V was pared by 6 bases and J by 1 base, with 6 bases between. The CDR3 runs 11 residues. The germline V gene encodes CDR1 DFQATT and CDR2 SNEGSKA (reference sequence). The DNA for the CDR3 is TGCAGTGCCGGGGGTAACTATGGCTACACCTTC. Encoded protein: CSAGGNYGYTF.

In this sample, this clone turned up a few times. This chain links TRBV6-4 with TRBJ1-1; D not resolved. The germline CDR1 and CDR2 sequences are MRHNA and SNTAGT. CDR3 length: 12 residues. Trimming left V 8 bases short and J 0 bases short, with 7 bases between. CDR3 region: CASRGMNTEAFF. DNA for the CDR3: TGTGCCAGCCGAGGGATGAACACTGAAGCTTTCTTT.

This chain connects TRBV30 to TRBJ2-7; 11 bases are a match to TRBD2. The CDR3 has 18 amino acids. With 0 bases clipped from V and 5 bases from J, the junction kept 15 bases outside the gene matches. CDR1 is GTSNPN, CDR2 SVGIG, per germline (reference sequence). CDR3 protein: CAWSVYRTSGRVVHEQYF. The DNA of the CDR3 is TGTGCCTGGAGTGTATATCGCACTAGCGGGAGAGTGGTCCACGAGCAGTACTTC. The whole variable domain, filled in from reference TRBV30 and TRBJ2-7, reads SQTIHQWPATLVQPVGSPLSLECTVEGTSNPNLYWYRQAAGRGLQLLFYSVGIGQISSEVPQNLSASRPQDRQFILSSKKLLLSDSGFYLCAWSVYRTSGRVVHEQYFGPGTRLTVT.

The rearrangement joins TRBV7-2 to TRBJ1-2; 9 bases are a match to TRBD1. V shed 2 bases, J shed 4 bases, and the junction held 8 bases outside the gene matches. Per the germline V gene, CDR1 is SGHTA and CDR2 is FQGNSA. This CDR3 spans 16 amino acids. CDR3 protein: CASSLTPRQGGYGYTF. The CDR3 bases are TGTGCCAGCAGCTTAACCCCCAGACAGGGGGGCTATGGCTACACCTTC.

The chain is built from TRBV11-3 and TRBJ2-5, with unresolved D. Germline values: CDR1 SGHNT, CDR2 YENEEA. The CDR3 has 13 amino acids. The ends were cut back, 7 bases at V and 4 bases at J, with 13 bases in the middle. CDR3 sequence reads: CASTSSFGETQYF. CDR3 in DNA: TGTGCCAGCACCTCTTCGTTCGGAGAGACCCAGTACTTC.

This clone was observed a few times. The rearrangement links TRBV14 to TRBJ2-3; a possible D gene is TRBD1 (6 bases). CDR1 SGHDN and CDR2 FVKESK come from the germline V gene. This CDR3 contains 15 residues. V lost 2 bases and J lost 4, with 13 bases in between. The chain's CDR3 is CASSQSNRVADTQYF. For the CDR3, the DNA is TGTGCCAGCAGCCAATCGAACAGGGTAGCAGATACGCAGTATTTT.

This clone was found a few times. V is TRBV6-5 and J is TRBJ1-1; D remains unclear. With 0 bases removed from V and 1 base from J, the gap between germline ends came to 12 bases. Per germline, CDR1 MNHEY and CDR2 SVGAGI. CDR3 length: 16 residues. Here the CDR3 reads CASSYSSQRANTEAFF. The CDR3 DNA is TGTGCCAGCAGTTACTCATCGCAGAGGGCGAACACTGAAGCTTTCTTT.

This clone was counted between two and nine times. The genes are TRBV30 and TRBJ2-1, with TRBD2 identical over 7 bases. The CDR3 is 14 residues long. V lost 3 bases to trimming and J lost 3 bases; unmatched junction nucleotides: 5. Per germline, CDR1 GTSNPN and CDR2 SVGIG (reference sequence). CDR3 amino acids: CAWRPSGSYNEQFF. In nucleotides, the CDR3 is TGTGCCTGGAGACCTAGCGGAAGCTACAATGAGCAGTTCTTC.

This clone has more than one count but fewer than ten. The chain recombines TRBV10-3 with TRBJ1-1, with 7 bases aligning to TRBD1. J lost 1 base, V lost 8 bases, and 4 bases had no gene match. CDR1 is ENHRY, CDR2 SYGVKD, per germline. CDR3 length equals 13 residues. The CDR3 DNA sequence: TGTGCCATCGGAGGGACAGAGAACACTGAAGCTTTCTTT. Protein sequence: CAIGGTENTEAFF.

A note on this clone: Additional DNA sequences in this sample encode the identical CDR3. The gene calls are TRBV5-4 and TRBJ2-3; 7 nucleotides match TRBD2. Germline values: CDR1 SGHNT, CDR2 YYREEE (reference sequence). The CDR3 has 14 amino acids. V gave up 3 bases and J gave up 1 base; unmatched junction bases: 2. The CDR3 reads CASSSGLGTDTQYF. The CDR3, as DNA: TGTGCCAGCAGCTCTGGACTAGGCACAGATACGCAGTATTTT.

This chain's CDR3 is CASSPRTFSYEQYF. The DNA of the CDR3 is TGTGCCAGCAGCCCCAGGACATTCTCCTACGAGCAGTACTTC. This rearrangement joins TRBV7-8 to TRBJ2-7; D might be TRBD1 (5 bases). The CDR3 is made up of 14 amino acids. Trimming pared 5 bases from V and 0 bases from J, leaving 11 bases between. Germline values: CDR1 SGHVS, CDR2 FQNEAQ.

This clone was seen a few times. V usage is TRBV4-2 and J usage is TRBJ2-1; D not certain. CDR1 is LGHNA and CDR2 is YNFKEQ in the germline V gene. Trimming took off 3 bases at V and 4 bases at J, with 13 bases between the two ends. The length of the CDR3 is 15 residues. CDR3 sequence: CASSQLPDGYNEQFF. The CDR3 DNA reads as TGTGCCAGCAGCCAGCTCCCCGACGGGTACAATGAGCAGTTCTTC.

The rearrangement uses TRBV5-1 and TRBJ2-3; D remains ambiguous. Between the trimmed V and J ends, which lost 4 bases and 0 bases, there was a span of 3 bases. Germline CDR1 and CDR2: SGHRS and YFSETQ. The CDR3 spans 12 residues. This chain's CDR3 is CASSLSTDTQYF. The CDR3 DNA is TGCGCCAGCAGCCTTAGCACAGATACGCAGTATTTT. The whole variable domain, filled in from reference TRBV5-1 and TRBJ2-3, reads KAGVTQTPRYLIKTRGQQVTLSCSPISGHRSVSWYQQTPGQGLQFLFEYFSETQRNKGNFPGRFSGRQFSNSRSEMNVSTLELGDSALYLCASSLSTDTQYFGPGTRLTVL.

This clone was observed a few times. V is TRBV11-2 and J is TRBJ2-5; 9 positions agree with TRBD2. The V gene's germline CDR1 is SGHAT and CDR2 FQNNGV. J was trimmed by 3 bases and V by 5 bases; bases with no gene match: 7. CDR3 length equals 15 residues. CDR3 protein: CASSSMGLAEETQYF. Here the CDR3 DNA reads TGTGCCAGCAGCAGCATGGGACTAGCAGAAGAGACCCAGTACTTC.

This clone was observed a few times. The chain employs TRBV30 and TRBJ2-2; D possibly corresponds to TRBD2 (6 bases). V was cut by 4 bases and J by 3 bases, with 15 bases left in between. CDR1 is GTSNPN, CDR2 SVGIG, per germline (reference sequence). There are 15 residues in the CDR3. CDR3 nucleotide sequence: TGTGCCTGGACCCGCCCGCGGGGATACACCGGGGAGCTGTTTTTT. It translates to CAWTRPRGYTGELFF.

The chain employs TRBV6-5 and TRBJ2-5; no clear D gene. The CDR3 totals 14 residues. The germline CDR1 and CDR2 sequences are MNHEY and SVGAGI. Trimming stripped 5 bases from V and 4 bases from J, with 14 bases between. CDR3 sequence (DNA): TGTGCCAGCAGTCAAAGACCGAGCGCAGAGACCCAGTACTTC. It translates to CASSQRPSAETQYF.

This clone has only a few counts. The rearrangement joins TRBV9 to TRBJ2-7; TRBD1 agrees at 10 bases. The CDR3 length is 14 residues. J was trimmed by 2 bases and V by 3 bases; bases with no gene match: 2. The germline V gene encodes CDR1 SGDLS and CDR2 YYNGEE. The CDR3 DNA follows: TGTGCCAGCAGCGACGGGACAGGGGCCTACGAGCAGTACTTC. It specifies CASSDGTGAYEQYF.

There are a few counts of this clone. CDR3 sequence: CASSLGDRATGELFF. Here the CDR3 DNA reads TGTGCCAGCAGCTTAGGCGACAGGGCCACCGGGGAGCTGTTTTTT. The rearrangement uses TRBV7-8 and TRBJ2-2, with 7 bases lining up with TRBD1. V dropped 1 base and J dropped 4; count of bases not matched to a gene: 3. The germline CDR1 and CDR2 sequences are SGHVS and FQNEAQ. The CDR3 consists of 15 residues.

This clone turned up a few times. The rearrangement uses TRBV18 and TRBJ1-2, with a weak D call TRBD1 (6 bases). The germline V gene encodes CDR1 KGHSH and CDR2 LQKENI. The V end lost 3 bases, the J end lost 3 bases, and 11 bases lay between the germline ends. The CDR3 length is 14 residues. CDR3 nucleotides: TGTGCCAGCTCACCGAAACAGGGCGACTATGGCTACACCTTC. The encoded protein is CASSPKQGDYGYTF.

This clone was observed many times. This chain uses TRBV23-1 with TRBJ1-1; 9 positions agree with TRBD1. TRBV23-1 is given ORF status, its function remaining uncertain. The CDR3 contains 16 residues. After removal of 2 bases from V and 3 bases from J, the junction contained 7 bases not matched to a gene. The CDR3 is CASSQPGQGYDTEAFF. Here the CDR3 DNA reads TGCGCCAGCAGTCAACCGGGACAGGGTTATGACACTGAAGCTTTCTTT.

This sequence joins TRBV30 and TRBJ2-5; tentatively, D is TRBD2 (6 bases). The CDR3 loop spans 16 amino acids. The V and J ends lost 0 bases and 7 bases respectively, with 21 bases between them. Germline values: CDR1 GTSNPN, CDR2 SVGIG (reference sequence). This chain's CDR3 is CAWSVGVSGTPTTQYF. The CDR3, as DNA: TGTGCCTGGAGTGTCGGTGTTAGCGGTACCCCAACGACCCAGTACTTC.

The chain joins TRBV12-5 to TRBJ2-5; D not resolved. Trimming left V 8 bases short and J 1 base short, with 11 bases between. The CDR3 sequence is 13 residues long. Germline-derived CDR1 and CDR2 are LGHNT and FRNRAP. CDR3 sequence (DNA): TGTGCTAGTCGGTTCAGGCCCCAAGAGACCCAGTACTTC. It yields the protein CASRFRPQETQYF.